The sequence of this T cell receptor (beta chain) was determined in a study of blood T cell repertoires in COVID-19. Study-level information: Samples representing acute and convalescent COVID-19 were sourced from the United States, Italy and Spain. In each case, the material was cDNA or gDNA derived from T cells, B-cell-depleted T cells, or PBMCs.

Original analysis: The assay estimated nucleated cells by amplifying reference gene primers. TCRdb keeps only in-frame clones here, not all; method: immunoSEQ multiplex PCR. From that table come the V and J calls and clone size; the DNA was used to work out D and trimming. The sample carries roughly 100,000 clones, around 83% recorded once. Sequencing was carried out using peripheral blood. This sequence was found in an elderly woman with acute or convalescent COVID-19.

The CDR3 DNA is TGTGCCACCAGTGATCCCACGGCGGGGAAATATGGCTACACCTTC. Residues: CATSDPTAGKYGYTF. V and J are TRBV24-1 and TRBJ1-2; D is ambiguous. V was shortened by 3 bases and J by 5 bases, with 15 bases between the two germline ends. The CDR3 is 15 residues long. CDR1 KGHDR and CDR2 SFDVKD come from the germline V gene.